Presented here are 7 T cell receptor beta chains from one specimen sequenced in a study of identical twins. TCRdb redid the calling of the 5' RACE reads with MiXCR, one entry per CDR3 protein. The table records approximately 600,000 distinct CDR3 sequences, about 7% of them present only once. The same sample was also studied in work on yellow fever vaccine responses in identical twins.

Material for sequencing was PBMCs. All receptors come from a woman under 30 in good health.

This clonotype showed up just a few times. The V and J genes are TRBV3-1 and TRBJ2-2; unclear D gene. The CDR3 is 13 amino acids. Germline loops: CDR1 LGHDT, CDR2 YNNKEL (reference sequence). The V end was cut by 11 bases, the J end by 1 base, with 11 bases between. The CDR3 here is CAYRPGNTGELFF. The DNA of the CDR3 is TGTGCCTACCGGCCGGGGAACACCGGGGAGCTGTTTTTT.

This clonotype occurred a few times. The chain is built from TRBV6-5 and TRBJ1-2; D is undetermined. The CDR3 runs 12 residues. Germline CDR1 is MNHEY and CDR2 is SVGAGI. V gave up 5 bases and J gave up 4 bases, with 8 bases separating them. CDR3 protein: CASSMDGYGYTF. The CDR3 DNA is TGTGCCAGCAGTATGGACGGCTATGGCTACACCTTC.

V gene TRBV3-1 combines with J gene TRBJ2-5; 8 positions match TRBD2. J lost 5 bases, V lost 4 bases, and 15 bases had no gene match. The CDR3 has 17 residues. CDR1 is LGHDT and CDR2 is YNNKEL in the germline V gene (reference sequence). This chain's CDR3 is CASSLPPGLVSSETQYF. The CDR3 region has the DNA TGTGCCAGCAGCCTACCTCCGGGACTAGTTTCTTCGGAGACCCAGTACTTC.

This clonotype was seen many times. This chain connects TRBV12-3 or TRBV12-4 to TRBJ1-2; D not certain. There are 14 residues in the CDR3. Trimming took 8 bases from V and 0 from J, leaving 13 bases between them. CDR3 protein: CASYSGPANYGYTF. The CDR3 DNA follows: TGTGCCAGCTACTCCGGCCCCGCTAACTATGGCTACACCTTC.

The rearrangement joins TRBV20-1 to TRBJ2-3, with no clear D. V was cut by 6 bases and J by 0 bases, with 25 bases left in between. The CDR3 runs to 18 residues. Germline V gene sequence: CDR1 DFQATT, CDR2 SNEGSKA (reference sequence). The DNA for the CDR3 is TGCAGTGCCCTGTCTGTGTTAAAGTCGACCTCAAGCACAGATACGCAGTATTTT. The encoded protein is CSALSVLKSTSSTDTQYF.

This clonotype was found many times. The chain employs TRBV11-3 and TRBJ2-4; D not resolved. Trimming pared 2 bases from V and 2 bases from J, leaving 10 bases between. From germline, CDR1 is SGHNT and CDR2 YENEEA. The CDR3 covers 15 residues. The CDR3, as DNA: TGTGCCAGCAGCTTATCTAGTTTGACCAAAAACATTCAGTACTTC. It yields the protein CASSLSSLTKNIQYF.

In its sample, this clonotype was seen a few times. The chain uses TRBV5-6 and TRBJ2-2; D might be TRBD2 (6 bases). Trimming took 0 bases from V and 7 from J, leaving 13 bases between them. Looked up from germline, CDR1 is SGHDT and CDR2 is YYEEEE. This CDR3 comprises 15 residues. CDR3 nucleotides: TGTGCCAGCAGCTTGGCCGGGAGATTCAGCGGGGAGCTGTTTTTT. Amino acids: CASSLAGRFSGELFF.